These T cell receptor beta chains were read from a single sample in a study of blood T cell repertoires in COVID-19. The data were produced by immunoSEQ multiplex PCR, yet TCRdb's version contains in-frame clones alone and is incomplete. The sample shows more than 300,000 clones, more than 75% of them seen only once. Sequencing was carried out using peripheral blood. These receptors all stem from a woman between 18 and 30 years old who had recovered from COVID-19. Both conserved end residues are part of each CDR3. The D gene is left open where the match is weak. Only part of the rows carry a size: once, few, many, or a class if the clone is expanded.

>TRBJ2-5|TRBV10-2|-|few
CASSAGTVNQETQYF
TGCGCCAGCAGTGCCGGTACTGTAAACCAAGAGACCCAGTACTTC
>TRBJ1-6|TRBV6-5|-|-
CASSYSTGNSPLHF
TGTGCCAGCAGTTACTCGACGGGGAATTCACCCCTCCACTTT
>TRBJ2-1|TRBV30|TRBD2|-
CAWSKVAGHNEQFF
TGTGCCTGGAGCAAGGTAGCGGGTCACAATGAGCAGTTCTTC
>TRBJ2-5|TRBV11-2|-|-
CASGLPNQETQYF
TGTGCCAGCGGGCTGCCCAACCAAGAGACCCAGTACTTC
>TRBJ1-5|TRBV7-8|-|-
CASSPLGDGRPYQAQHF
TGTGCCAGCAGCCCTCTGGGGGATGGGAGGCCTTATCAAGCCCAGCATTTT
>TRBJ1-6|TRBV27|TRBD1|-
CASRKFPPRGRNSPLHF
TGTGCCAGCAGAAAATTCCCCCCCAGGGGGCGTAATTCACCCCTCCACTTT
>TRBJ2-1|TRBV11-3|TRBD2|-
CASSLPRTAGEFHEQFF
TGTGCCAGCAGCTTACCCCGGACGGCGGGAGAGTTCCATGAGCAGTTCTTC
>TRBJ1-5|TRBV12-5|TRBD1|-
CASGLALDRDQPQHF
TGTGCTAGTGGTTTGGCTCTGGACAGGGACCAGCCCCAGCATTTT
>TRBJ1-3|TRBV29-1|-|-
CSVVGLSGGNGNTIYF
TGCAGCGTTGTAGGCCTCAGTGGAGGGAATGGAAACACCATATATTTT
>TRBJ2-3|TRBV9|-|-
CASSVGSVWDSGTDTQYF
TGTGCCAGCAGCGTAGGGTCTGTATGGGACTCAGGCACAGATACGCAGTATTTT
>TRBJ2-3|TRBV21-1|-|-
CASSKAAGTGGGSTDTQYF
TGTGCCAGCAGCAAAGCAGCCGGGACAGGGGGGGGGAGCACAGATACGCAGTATTTT
>TRBJ1-1|TRBV19|-|-
CASATINTEAFF
TGTGCCAGTGCCACTATAAACACTGAAGCTTTCTTT
>TRBJ2-3|TRBV14|-|-
CASSQESGNSEVETDTQYF
TGTGCCAGCAGCCAAGAGTCGGGAAACTCGGAGGTCGAGACAGATACGCAGTATTTT
>TRBJ2-3|TRBV11-2|TRBD2|-
CASSFPALAGYVPDTQYF
TGTGCCAGCAGCTTCCCCGCCCTAGCGGGATATGTGCCAGATACGCAGTATTTT
>TRBJ1-5|TRBV5-8|TRBD1|-
CASSFRQGDRPQHF
TGTGCCAGCAGCTTTAGACAGGGGGATCGGCCCCAGCATTTT
>TRBJ2-3|TRBV5-1|-|once
CASSFGQGLDTQYF
TGCGCCAGCAGCTTCGGGCAGGGGCTAGATACGCAGTATTTT
>TRBJ1-1|TRBV19|TRBD1|-
CASSISRTGNTEAFF
TGTGCCAGTAGTATTTCTCGGACAGGGAACACTGAAGCTTTCTTT
>TRBJ2-2|TRBV9|-|-
CASSVRTENTGELFF
TGTGCCAGCAGCGTCAGGACAGAGAACACCGGGGAGCTGTTTTTT
>TRBJ2-1|TRBV2|TRBD2|-
CASSARLAGYNEQFF
TGTGCCAGCAGTGCGAGACTAGCGGGATACAATGAGCAGTTCTTC
>TRBJ1-6|TRBV10-3|TRBD1|few
CAISEGTGSNSPLHF
TGTGCCATCAGTGAAGGGACAGGGAGCAATTCACCCCTCCACTTT
>TRBJ2-5|TRBV15|TRBD1|-
CATSRATGTGETQYF
TGTGCCACCAGCAGAGCTACAGGGACAGGGGAGACCCAGTACTTC
>TRBJ1-2|TRBV6-5|-|-
CASRSPGIGYGYTF
TGTGCCAGCAGGTCGCCGGGGATAGGCTATGGCTACACCTTC
>TRBJ2-1|TRBV20-1|-|-
CSASSLNAEQFF
TGCAGTGCTAGTTCCCTAAACGCGGAGCAGTTCTTC
>TRBJ1-1|TRBV11-2|-|-
CASSRTDHRSEAFF
TGTGCCAGCAGCAGGACAGACCACAGGTCTGAAGCTTTCTTT
>TRBJ2-1|TRBV12-3/TRBV12-4|TRBD1|-
CASSPQGYNEQFF
TGTGCCAGCAGCCCACAGGGGTACAATGAGCAGTTCTTC
>TRBJ1-1|TRBV6-5|TRBD1|-
CASSYLDRGNTEAFF
TGTGCCAGCAGTTACTTAGACAGGGGGAACACTGAAGCTTTCTTT
>TRBJ2-1|TRBV4-2|-|-
CASSQGEREFF
TGTGCCAGCAGCCAAGGCGAGCGCGAGTTCTTC
>TRBJ2-5|TRBV5-4|TRBD2|-
CASSRTSGRETQYF
TGTGCCAGCAGCCGGACTAGCGGGAGAGAGACCCAGTACTTC
>TRBJ2-2|TRBV6-6|TRBD2|once
CASSIPSGSNTGELFF
TGTGCCAGCAGCATACCTAGCGGGTCGAACACCGGGGAGCTGTTTTTT
>TRBJ2-3|TRBV18|-|-
CASSPRLDPDTQYF
TGTGCCAGCTCACCTAGACTAGACCCAGATACGCAGTATTTT
>TRBJ2-1|TRBV20-1|-|-
CSWQGGNEQFF
TGCAGTTGGCAGGGGGGCAATGAGCAGTTCTTC
>TRBJ2-1|TRBV7-2|TRBD2|-
CASSLVGTSGAQGAFF
TGTGCCAGCAGCTTAGTAGGGACTAGCGGGGCGCAGGGTGCGTTCTTC
>TRBJ2-1|TRBV5-1|TRBD1|-
CASSWIRDRGYNEQFF
TGCGCCAGCAGCTGGATCCGGGACAGGGGCTACAATGAGCAGTTCTTC
>TRBJ1-3|TRBV6-5|TRBD1|-
CASSYSPGGSGNTIYF
TGTGCCAGCAGTTACTCACCAGGGGGATCTGGAAACACCATATATTTT
>TRBJ1-4|TRBV7-2|TRBD1|-
CASSLSPGGINEKLFF
TGTGCCAGCAGCCTCAGTCCAGGGGGCATTAATGAAAAACTGTTTTTT
>TRBJ1-5|TRBV4-1|TRBD1|few
CASSAGQVNQPQHF
TGCGCCAGCAGCGCCGGACAGGTCAATCAGCCCCAGCATTTT
>TRBJ1-2|TRBV6-4|-|-
CASSDSFQALGYGYTF
TGTGCCAGCAGTGACTCATTCCAGGCACTAGGCTATGGCTACACCTTC
>TRBJ2-3|TRBV6-1|-|-
CASIDGGTASTDTQYF
TGTGCCAGCATTGACGGAGGGACGGCTAGCACAGATACGCAGTATTTT